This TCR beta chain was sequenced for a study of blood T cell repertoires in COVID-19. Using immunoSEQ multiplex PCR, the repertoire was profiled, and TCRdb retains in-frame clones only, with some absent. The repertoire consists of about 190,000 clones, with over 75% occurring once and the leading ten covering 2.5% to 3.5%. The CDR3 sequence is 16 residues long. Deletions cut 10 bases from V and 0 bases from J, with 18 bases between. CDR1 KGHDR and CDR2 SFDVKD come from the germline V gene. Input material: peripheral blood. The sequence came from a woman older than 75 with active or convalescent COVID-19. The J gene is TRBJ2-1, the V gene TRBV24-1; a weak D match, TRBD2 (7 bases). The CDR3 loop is CATQRGGRSSYNEQFF. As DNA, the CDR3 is TGTGCCACTCAGCGCGGGGGCCGAAGCTCCTACAATGAGCAGTTCTTC.